This TCR beta chain is from a study of cytomegalovirus exposure and HLA in healthy donors. CDR1 and CDR2 (germline): LGHNA, YSLEER. This CDR3 comprises 15 residues. The germline V and J ends were trimmed by 0 bases and 3 bases, with 8 bases remaining between them. Libraries were prepared by immunoSEQ multiplex PCR; TCRdb keeps only in-frame clonotypes and omits some of them. The sample includes some 90,000 clones, 96% of them seen just once. This chain connects TRBV4-3 to TRBJ2-2, with unresolved D. Sequenced: PBMCs. This TCR came from a man between 18 and 29 years old in good health and CMV-seronegative. CDR3: CASSQEHLYTGELFF. The CDR3 coding sequence is TGCGCCAGCAGCCAAGAACACCTGTACACCGGGGAGCTGTTTTTT.